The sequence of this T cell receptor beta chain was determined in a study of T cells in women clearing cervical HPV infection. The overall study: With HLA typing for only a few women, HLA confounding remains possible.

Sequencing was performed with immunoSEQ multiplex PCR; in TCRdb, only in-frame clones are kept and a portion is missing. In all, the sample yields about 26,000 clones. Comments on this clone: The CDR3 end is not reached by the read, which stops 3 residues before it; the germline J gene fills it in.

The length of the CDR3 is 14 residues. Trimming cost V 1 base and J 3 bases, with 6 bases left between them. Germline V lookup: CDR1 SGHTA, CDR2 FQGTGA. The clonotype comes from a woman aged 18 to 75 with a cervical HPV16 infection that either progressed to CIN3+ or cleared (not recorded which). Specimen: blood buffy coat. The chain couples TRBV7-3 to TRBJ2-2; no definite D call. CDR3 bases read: TGTGCCAGCAGCTTAAGTGAGGACACCGGGGAG. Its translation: CASSLSEDTGE. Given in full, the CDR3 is CASSLSEDTGELFF.